The clone carrying this TCR beta chain was detected ten times or more. This record belongs to a study of blood T cell repertoires in COVID-19. Study details: The United States, Italy and Spain supplied acute and convalescent COVID-19 samples.

Libraries were prepared by immunoSEQ multiplex PCR; TCRdb keeps only in-frame clonotypes and omits some of them. This table holds about 59,000 clones, 70% to 80% found once. The V gene's germline CDR1 is SGHNT and CDR2 YYREEE (reference sequence). Trimming removed 4 bases from V and 5 bases from J; junction bases left unmatched: 7. This CDR3 spans 15 amino acids. This sequence was found in a man at least 80 years old with acute or convalescent COVID-19. The source material was peripheral blood. The V call is TRBV5-4, the J call TRBJ2-7, with 12 bases that match TRBD1. For the CDR3, the DNA is TGTGCCAGCAGCAAAACCGGGACAGGGGGCAACGAGCAGTACTTC. Amino acid sequence: CASSKTGTGGNEQYF. Based on the CDR3 plus reference TRBV5-4 and TRBJ2-7, the full variable domain is ETGVTQSPTHLIKTRGQQVTLRCSSQSGHNTVSWYQQALGQGPQFIFQYYREEENGRGNFPPRFSGLQFPNYSSELNVNALELDDSALYLCASSKTGTGGNEQYFGPGTRLTVT.